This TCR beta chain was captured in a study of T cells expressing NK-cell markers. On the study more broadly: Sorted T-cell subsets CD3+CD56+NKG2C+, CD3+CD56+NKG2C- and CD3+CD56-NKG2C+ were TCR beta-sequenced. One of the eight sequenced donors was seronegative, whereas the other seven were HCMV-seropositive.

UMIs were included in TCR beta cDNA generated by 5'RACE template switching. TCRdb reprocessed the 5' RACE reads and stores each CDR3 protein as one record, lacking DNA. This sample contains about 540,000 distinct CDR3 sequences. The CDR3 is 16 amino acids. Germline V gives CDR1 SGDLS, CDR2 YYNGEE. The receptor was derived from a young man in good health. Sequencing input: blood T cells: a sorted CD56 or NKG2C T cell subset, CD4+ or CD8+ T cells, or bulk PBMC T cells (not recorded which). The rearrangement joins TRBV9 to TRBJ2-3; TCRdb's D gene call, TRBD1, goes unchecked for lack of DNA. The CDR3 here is CASSLGPGKSTDTQYF.